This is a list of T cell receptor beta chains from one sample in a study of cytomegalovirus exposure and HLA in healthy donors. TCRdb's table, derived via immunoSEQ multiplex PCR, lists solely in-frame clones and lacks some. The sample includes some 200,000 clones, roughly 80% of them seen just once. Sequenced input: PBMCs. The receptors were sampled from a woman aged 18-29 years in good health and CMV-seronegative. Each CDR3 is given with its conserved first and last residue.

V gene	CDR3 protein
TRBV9	CASSSDRYSYNEQFF
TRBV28	CASSTKGVAGSYEQYF
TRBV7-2	CASSLVAGRLETQYF
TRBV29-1	CSVEGGVPYEQYF
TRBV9	CASSVVPGKRTEAFF
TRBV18	CASSPPAGVNEKLFF
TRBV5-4	CASSLDRGGAFETQYF
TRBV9	CASSVQGAKTDTQYF
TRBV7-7	CASSFDRGESETQYF
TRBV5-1	CASSPTGTRAQETQYF
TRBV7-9	CASTDRAKDTQYF
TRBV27	CASSLGTSGRETQYF
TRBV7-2	CASSYADSMGGYTF
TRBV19	CASSGLAGESSYEQYF
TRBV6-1	CASSEARSGLWVNTIYF
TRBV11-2	CASSPRAGPGSYEQYF
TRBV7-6	CASSLGGRNTEAFF
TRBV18	CASSPPGLAGGSEQYF
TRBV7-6	CASSLALGGEYNEQFF
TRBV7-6	CASSLTGGLPSGELFF
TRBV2	CASSIPGTGETQYF
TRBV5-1	CASRGDSSGNTIYF
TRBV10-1	CASSEGGRSEQYF
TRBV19	CASSKGGPYEQYF
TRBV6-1	CASSQIDNEQFF
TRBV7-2	CASSRRRDSYEQYF
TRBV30	CAWSRLAQNIQYF
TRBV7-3	CASSLNRGSTEAFF
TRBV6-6	CASSLWTSGSYEQYF
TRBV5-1	CASSLGAYEQYF
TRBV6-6	CATIQGGNYGYTF
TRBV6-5	CASNVKDRANYGYTF
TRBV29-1	CSVELDTDTQYF
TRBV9	CASSVGQRTGQDGYTF
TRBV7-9	CASSAVLEVGTQYF
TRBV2	CASSFSGTGTLYNEQFF
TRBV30	CAWGGGLVYGYTF
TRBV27	CASSFSGELFF
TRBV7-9	CASSFPGDLYEQYF
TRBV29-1	CSVDRTGSSYEQYF
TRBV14	CASSQRTGSEQYF
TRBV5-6	CASSDREVGMNTEAFF
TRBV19	CASSPRPRTGELFF
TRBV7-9	CASIDLRQGLEQYF
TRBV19	CASSMTTGGGEKLFF
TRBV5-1	CASSRPETGGNEQFF
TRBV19	CASSIVTGTGIDPQHF
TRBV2	CASTDKREGRTYEQYF
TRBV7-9	CASSRQGATLYEQYF
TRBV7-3	CASSPVAGQETQYF
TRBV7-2	CASSPRGREPEAFF
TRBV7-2	CASSLPPGLAGGFNEQFF
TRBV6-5	CASSRDRFHTEAFF
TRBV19	CASTMGGEAFF
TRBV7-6	CASSYTLSGELFF
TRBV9	CASRDGTGNQNEQFF
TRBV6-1	CASSGWTVFSSYEQYF
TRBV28	CASSRGLYGYTF